The clone carrying this T cell receptor (beta chain) turned up a few times. Its antigen is currently unknown. The junction departs from the called germline gene at one end, perhaps through a read error. Study-wide findings and caveats: Tumor Treg TCRs overlapped most with tumor naive CD4+ cells.

This CDR3 has 15 residues. Per the germline V gene, CDR1 is SGHRS and CDR2 is YFSETQ. The sorted Tregs were CD4+CD25+CD127-/low cells. TCRdb ran MiXCR on the 5' RACE reads and lists one entry per CDR3 protein. The data contain tens of thousands of distinct CDR3 sequences, over 20% of them singletons. The source of this sequence is a female donor with breast cancer. The sequenced material came from tumor-infiltrating Tregs sorted from the breast tumor. V is TRBV5-1 and J is TRBJ1-1; D possibly corresponds to TRBD1 (5 bases). The CDR3 protein is CTSSEDPGPNTEAFF. Here the CDR3 DNA reads TGCACCAGCAGCGAAGACCCAGGGCCAAACACTGAAGCTTTCTTT.